This T cell receptor (beta chain) was observed in a study of cytomegalovirus exposure and HLA in healthy donors (TCRdb year 2017). At the level of the whole study: A later analysis indicated that the 90 to 150 validation repertoires were generated on the platform also employed for the 650 to 850 repertoires of the first cohort. The study aimed to test whether signatures of past pathogen exposure could be identified by cataloging public T cell receptors. A separate validation cohort of roughly 130 different subjects was used in addition to the approximately 610-subject first cohort. To predict cytomegalovirus infection status, the study combined high-throughput TCR immunosequencing, statistical association of individual TCRs with disease status, and machine learning.

Library creation used the immunoSEQ multiplex PCR assay. The paper's data handling went like this. To diagnose cytomegalovirus status from the catalog of TCR beta chain sequences, a statistical classification framework was built. In its TCRdb copy, this immuneACCESS table keeps in-frame sequences only and misses some clones. Where compared with another copy, unresolved V genes explain less than half of these, and the others have no known cause. The V and J calls and the clone size are those of that table, but D and trimming were determined from the DNA. The sample has about 82,000 clones on record, about 92% of them singletons. The top ten clonotypes cover roughly 0.62% of the sample. For this chain, trimming is 4 bases at the V end and 8 bases at the J end, and the number of junction bases without a gene match is 8. The CDR3 goes from the cysteine to the phenylalanine over 15 residues. The CDR3 DNA has 45 bases and is translated from base 1. According to the germline V gene (reference sequence), CDR1 reads SGHNT and CDR2 reads YYREEE.

The table lists this clone with a count of one. Its antigen is not yet known. No base qualities exist here, and no much larger clone lies one base off it. The donors were included in the validation cohort of over a hundred subjects, a group kept apart from the roughly 670-subject first cohort. What the work shows at the level of the full study, not this receptor alone: A total of fewer than 200 TCR beta chains were listed by the study as associated with cytomegalovirus. Most TCR sequences were seen in very few donors, while some public TCRs were found in many individuals. The classifier was reported to diagnose cytomegalovirus status with high specificity and sensitivity in both the original and validation cohorts. A later analysis found that TCRs clustered in the first cohort also tended to co-occur in the 100 to 150 validation repertoires, with 94% of cluster scores above 0. The validation cohort had no HLA typing available for a later analysis, so co-occurrence within that cohort was assessed over all 120 or so repertoires. According to the authors, the approach could potentially be generalized to other disease states and immunological phenotypes. In vitro tests confirmed that a few of the cytomegalovirus-associated TCR beta chains recognize cytomegalovirus antigens.

The sequence derives from a man aged 18 to 30 in good health and CMV-seronegative. Sequenced sample: PBMCs. The rearranged chain carries TRBV5-4 and TRBJ2-1, with 11 junctional bases fitting TRBD1. In nucleotide form, the sequence is TGTGCCAGCAGCCTTTGGACAGGGGGCATCGATGAGCAGTTCTTC. Translation gives CASSLWTGGIDEQFF.